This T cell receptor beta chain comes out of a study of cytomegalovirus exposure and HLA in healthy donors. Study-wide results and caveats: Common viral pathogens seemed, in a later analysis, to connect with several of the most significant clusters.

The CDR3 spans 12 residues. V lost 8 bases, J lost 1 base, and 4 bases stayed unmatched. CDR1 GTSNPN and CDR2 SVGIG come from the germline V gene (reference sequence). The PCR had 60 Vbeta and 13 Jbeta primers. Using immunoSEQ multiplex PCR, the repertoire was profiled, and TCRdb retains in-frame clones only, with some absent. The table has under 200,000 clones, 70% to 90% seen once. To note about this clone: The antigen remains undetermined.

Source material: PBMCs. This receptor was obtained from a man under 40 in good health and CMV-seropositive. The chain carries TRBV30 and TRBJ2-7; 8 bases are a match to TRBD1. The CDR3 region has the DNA TGTGCCGCTGACAGGGGATCCTACGAGCAGTACTTC. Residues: CAADRGSYEQYF.